This TCR beta chain was found in a study of cytomegalovirus exposure and HLA in healthy donors. Across the whole study: Around four fifths of more than 300 genotyped donors fell in the Caucasian-associated ancestry cluster.

In the PCR, 60 Vbeta and 13 Jbeta primers were used. The assay was immunoSEQ multiplex PCR, and TCRdb's table has in-frame clones only and misses some. The sample lists about 100,000 clones; approximately 80% were seen once. A note on this clone: No antigen is known for it.

This CDR3 is 15 amino acids long. With 1 base clipped from V and 2 bases from J, the junction kept 5 bases outside the gene matches. The germline gives CDR1 SEHNR, CDR2 FQNEAQ (reference sequence). Study-level points and caveats: Reports indicate that TCR beta sequences accurately predicted the HLA-A and HLA-B alleles of most subjects. In a later analysis, donors in an Asian-associated ancestry cluster reportedly had fewer N-insertions in productive TCRs than the cohort mean. A later analysis revealed that TCR association rates differed between HLA loci, peaking at DRB1 and bottoming out at HLA-C.

This receptor was identified in a male donor in good health and CMV-seropositive. The V gene is TRBV7-9, the J gene TRBJ2-7; TRBD1 matches 7 bases. Sequencing used PBMCs. CDR3 DNA sequence: TGTGCCAGCAGCTTAGGGACAGGTTTTCCCTACGAGCAGTACTTC. Its protein is CASSLGTGFPYEQYF.